The clone carrying this T cell receptor beta chain was seen once. Selection for sequencing was limited to patients who had shown CD8+CD57+ cell expansion by flow cytometry. The study sampled blood from patients who had received no therapy. The CDR3 totals 14 residues. Germline-derived CDR1 and CDR2 are SGHTA and FQGNSA. V shed 10 bases, J shed 2 bases, and the junction held 10 bases outside the gene matches. The sample comes from a study of CD8+CD57+ T cells in acquired aplastic anemia. The study profiled TCR beta VDJ and CDR3 using genomic DNA as template. TCRdb re-derived calls from the reads in MiXCR, one entry per CDR3 protein. This table holds about 290,000 distinct CDR3 sequences, 56% found once.

The receptor was derived from a human donor with aplastic anemia. The sample comprised sorted CD4+, CD8+, or CD8+CD57+ T cells (not recorded which) from PBMCs. The chain has TRBV7-2 and TRBJ2-7, with 8 bases aligning to TRBD2. DNA of the CDR3: TGTGCCACGTCTCGGGAGCGGGGGACCTACGAGCAGTACTTC. Its translation: CATSRERGTYEQYF.